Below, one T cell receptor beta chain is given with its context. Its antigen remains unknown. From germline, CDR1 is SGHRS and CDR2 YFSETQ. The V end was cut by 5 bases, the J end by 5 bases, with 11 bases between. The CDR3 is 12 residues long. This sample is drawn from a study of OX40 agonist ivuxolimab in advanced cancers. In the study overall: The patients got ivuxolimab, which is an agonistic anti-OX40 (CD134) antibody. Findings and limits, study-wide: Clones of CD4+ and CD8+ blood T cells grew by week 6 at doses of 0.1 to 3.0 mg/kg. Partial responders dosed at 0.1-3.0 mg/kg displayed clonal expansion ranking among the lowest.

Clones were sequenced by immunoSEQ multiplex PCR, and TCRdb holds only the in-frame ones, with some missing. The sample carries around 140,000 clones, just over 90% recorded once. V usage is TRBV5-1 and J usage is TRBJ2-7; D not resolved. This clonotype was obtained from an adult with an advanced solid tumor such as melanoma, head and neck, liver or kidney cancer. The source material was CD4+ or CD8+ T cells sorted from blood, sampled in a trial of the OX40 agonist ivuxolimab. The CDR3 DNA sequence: TGCGCCAGCAGATCCGGTACCCACGAGCAGTACTTC. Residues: CASRSGTHEQYF.